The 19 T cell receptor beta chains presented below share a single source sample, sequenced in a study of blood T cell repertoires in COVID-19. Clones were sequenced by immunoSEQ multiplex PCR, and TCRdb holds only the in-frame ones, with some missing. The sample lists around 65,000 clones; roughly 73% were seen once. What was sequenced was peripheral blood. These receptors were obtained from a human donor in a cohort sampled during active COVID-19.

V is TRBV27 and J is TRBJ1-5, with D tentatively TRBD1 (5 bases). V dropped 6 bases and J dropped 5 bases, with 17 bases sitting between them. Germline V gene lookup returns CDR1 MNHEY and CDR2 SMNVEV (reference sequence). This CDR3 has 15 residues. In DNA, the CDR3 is TGTGCCAGCAGACAGGTCGGGGGAGTAGATCAGCCCCAGCATTTT. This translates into CASRQVGGVDQPQHF.

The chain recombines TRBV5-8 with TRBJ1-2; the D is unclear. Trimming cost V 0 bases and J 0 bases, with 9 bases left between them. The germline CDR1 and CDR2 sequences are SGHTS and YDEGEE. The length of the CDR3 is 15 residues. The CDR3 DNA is TGTGCCAGCAGCTTGGGCGCTATCACTAACTATGGCTACACCTTC. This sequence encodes CASSLGAITNYGYTF.

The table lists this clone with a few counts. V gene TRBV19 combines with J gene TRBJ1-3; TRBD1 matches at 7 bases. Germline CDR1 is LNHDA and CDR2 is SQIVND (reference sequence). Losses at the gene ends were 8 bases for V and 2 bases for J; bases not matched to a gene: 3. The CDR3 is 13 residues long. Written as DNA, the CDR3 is TGTGCCAGTCGGCAGGGGGCTGGAAACACCATATATTTT. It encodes CASRQGAGNTIYF.

The CDR3 sequence: CASSMTGANEKLFF. The CDR3 nucleotides are TGTGCCAGTAGTATGACGGGGGCTAATGAAAAACTGTTTTTT. The chain employs TRBV19 and TRBJ1-4; weak D call: TRBD1 (5 bases). Between the trimmed V and J ends, which lost 3 bases and 3 bases, there was a span of 8 bases. The CDR3 consists of 14 residues. From germline, CDR1 is LNHDA and CDR2 SQIVND (reference sequence).

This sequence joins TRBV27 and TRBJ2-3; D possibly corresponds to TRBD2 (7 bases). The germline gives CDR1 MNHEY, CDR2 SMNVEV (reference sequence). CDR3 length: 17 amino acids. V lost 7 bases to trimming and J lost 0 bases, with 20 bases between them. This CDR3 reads CASKGEGGDSSTDTQYF. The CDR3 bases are TGTGCCAGCAAGGGGGAGGGCGGGGACTCTAGCACAGATACGCAGTATTTT.

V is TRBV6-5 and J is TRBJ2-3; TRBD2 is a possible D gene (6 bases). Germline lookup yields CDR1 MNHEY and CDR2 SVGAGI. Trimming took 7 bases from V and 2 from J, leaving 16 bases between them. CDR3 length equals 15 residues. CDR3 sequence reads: CASTRGAEITDTQYF. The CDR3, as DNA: TGTGCCAGCACCCGCGGGGCAGAAATCACAGATACGCAGTATTTT.

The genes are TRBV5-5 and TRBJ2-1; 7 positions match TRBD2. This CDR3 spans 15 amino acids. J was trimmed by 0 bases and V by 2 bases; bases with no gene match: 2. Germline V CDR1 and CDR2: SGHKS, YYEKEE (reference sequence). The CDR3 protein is CASSLGGGSYNEQFF. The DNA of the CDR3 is TGTGCCAGCAGCTTAGGCGGGGGCTCCTACAATGAGCAGTTCTTC.

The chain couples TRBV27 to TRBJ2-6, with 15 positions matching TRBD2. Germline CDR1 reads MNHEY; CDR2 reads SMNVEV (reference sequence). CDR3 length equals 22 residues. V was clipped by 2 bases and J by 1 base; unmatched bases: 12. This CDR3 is CASSLTRGTSGRQGSGANVLTF. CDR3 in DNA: TGTGCCAGCAGTTTAACGAGGGGGACTAGCGGGAGGCAAGGGTCTGGGGCCAACGTCCTGACTTTC.

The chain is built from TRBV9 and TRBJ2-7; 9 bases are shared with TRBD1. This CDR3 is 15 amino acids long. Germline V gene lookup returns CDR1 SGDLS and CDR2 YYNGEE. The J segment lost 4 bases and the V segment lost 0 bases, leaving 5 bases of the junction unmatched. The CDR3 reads CASSVATDRGYEQYF. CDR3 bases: TGTGCCAGCAGCGTAGCTACCGACAGGGGGTACGAGCAGTACTTC.

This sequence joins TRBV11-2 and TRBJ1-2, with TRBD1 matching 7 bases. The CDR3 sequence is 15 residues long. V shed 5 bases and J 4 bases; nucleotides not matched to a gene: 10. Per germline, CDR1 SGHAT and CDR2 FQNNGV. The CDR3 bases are TGTGCCAGCAGCGCCTCGACAGGGCTCCTCTATGGCTACACCTTC. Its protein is CASSASTGLLYGYTF.

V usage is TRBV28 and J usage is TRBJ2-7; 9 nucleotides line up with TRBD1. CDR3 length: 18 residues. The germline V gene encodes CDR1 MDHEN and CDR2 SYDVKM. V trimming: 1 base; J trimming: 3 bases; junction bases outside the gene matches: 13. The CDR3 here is CASSLSWDRALIDYEQYF. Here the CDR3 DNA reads TGTGCCAGCAGTTTATCATGGGACAGGGCCCTAATTGACTACGAGCAGTACTTC. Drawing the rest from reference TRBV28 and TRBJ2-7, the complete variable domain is DVKVTQSSRYLVKRTGEKVFLECVQDMDHENMFWYRQDPGLGLRLIYFSYDVKMKEKGDIPEGYSVSREKKERFSLILESASTNQTSMYLCASSLSWDRALIDYEQYFGPGTRLTVT.

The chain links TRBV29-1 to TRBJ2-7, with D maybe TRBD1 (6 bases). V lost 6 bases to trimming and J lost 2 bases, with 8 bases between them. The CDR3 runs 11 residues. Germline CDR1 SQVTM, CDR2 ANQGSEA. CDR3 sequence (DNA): TGCAGCGTGGGGGCAGCCTACGAGCAGTACTTC. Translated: CSVGAAYEQYF.

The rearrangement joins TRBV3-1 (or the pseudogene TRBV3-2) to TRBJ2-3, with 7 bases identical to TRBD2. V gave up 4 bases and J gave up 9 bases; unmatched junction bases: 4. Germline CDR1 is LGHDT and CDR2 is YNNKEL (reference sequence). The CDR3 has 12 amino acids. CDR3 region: CASSLREDTQYF. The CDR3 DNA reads TGTGCCAGCAGCCTTCGGGAGGACACGCAGTATTTT.

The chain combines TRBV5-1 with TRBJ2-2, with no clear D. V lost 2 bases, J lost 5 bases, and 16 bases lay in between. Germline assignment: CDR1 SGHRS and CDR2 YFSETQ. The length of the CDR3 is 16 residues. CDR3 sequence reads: CASSFAEVTGTGELFF. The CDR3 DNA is TGCGCCAGCAGCTTCGCCGAAGTGACCGGGACCGGGGAGCTGTTTTTT.

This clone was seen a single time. CDR3 region: CASSLAGGALSSGYTF. Here the CDR3 DNA reads TGTGCCAGCAGCTTGGCGGGAGGGGCACTATCGTCCGGCTACACCTTC. The chain recombines TRBV11-2 with TRBJ1-2; a weak D match, TRBD1 (5 bases). The CDR3 runs to 16 residues. Germline CDR1 SGHAT, CDR2 FQNNGV. Trimming took off 3 bases at V and 8 bases at J, with 22 bases between the two ends.

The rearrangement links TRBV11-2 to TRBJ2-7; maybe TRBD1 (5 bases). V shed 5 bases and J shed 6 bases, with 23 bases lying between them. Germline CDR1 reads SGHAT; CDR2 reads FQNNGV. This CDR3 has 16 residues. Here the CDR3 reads CASSTGGTVLGFEQYF. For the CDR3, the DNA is TGTGCCAGCAGCACAGGCGGAACAGTACTTGGATTCGAGCAGTACTTC.

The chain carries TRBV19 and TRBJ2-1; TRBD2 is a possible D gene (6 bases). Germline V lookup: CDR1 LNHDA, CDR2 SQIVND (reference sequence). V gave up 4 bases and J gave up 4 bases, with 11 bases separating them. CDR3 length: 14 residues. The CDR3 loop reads CASSTGLRYNEQFF. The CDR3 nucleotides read TGTGCCAGTAGTACGGGACTTCGTTACAATGAGCAGTTCTTC.

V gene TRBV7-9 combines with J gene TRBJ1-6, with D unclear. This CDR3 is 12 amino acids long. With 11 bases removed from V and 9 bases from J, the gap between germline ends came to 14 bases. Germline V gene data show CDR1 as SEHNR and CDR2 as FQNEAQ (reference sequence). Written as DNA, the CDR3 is TGTGCCCCCGGGGAGACCATTTCACCCCTCCACTTT. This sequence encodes CAPGETISPLHF.

This CDR3 reads CASRIQGGTEAFF. The CDR3 nucleotides read TGTGCCAGCAGAATCCAGGGGGGCACTGAAGCTTTCTTT. This chain uses TRBV3-1 (or the pseudogene TRBV3-2) with TRBJ1-1; 7 bases match TRBD1. J lost 4 bases, V lost 6 bases, and 5 bases had no gene match. Germline assignment: CDR1 LGHDT and CDR2 YNNKEL (reference sequence). CDR3 length equals 13 residues.